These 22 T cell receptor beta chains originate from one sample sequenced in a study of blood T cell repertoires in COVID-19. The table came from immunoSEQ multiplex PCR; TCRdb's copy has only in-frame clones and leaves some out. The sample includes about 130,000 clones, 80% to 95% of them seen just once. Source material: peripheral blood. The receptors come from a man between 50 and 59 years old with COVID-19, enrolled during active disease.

The CDR3 region is CASSVVSGAAGTQYF. In DNA form, the CDR3 reads TGTGCCAGCAGCGTAGTGTCGGGTGCCGCCGGTACGCAGTATTTT. V gene TRBV9 combines with J gene TRBJ2-3; D unclear. Looked up from germline, CDR1 is SGDLS and CDR2 is YYNGEE. This CDR3 contains 15 residues. V was pared by 0 bases and J by 8 bases, with 16 bases between.

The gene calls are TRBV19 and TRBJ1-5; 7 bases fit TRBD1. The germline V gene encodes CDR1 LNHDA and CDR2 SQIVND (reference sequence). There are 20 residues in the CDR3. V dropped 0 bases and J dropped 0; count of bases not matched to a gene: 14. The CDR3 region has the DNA TGTGCCAGTAGTATAGATATCGACAGGGACCCCCCATATAGCAATCAGCCCCAGCATTTT. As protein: CASSIDIDRDPPYSNQPQHF.

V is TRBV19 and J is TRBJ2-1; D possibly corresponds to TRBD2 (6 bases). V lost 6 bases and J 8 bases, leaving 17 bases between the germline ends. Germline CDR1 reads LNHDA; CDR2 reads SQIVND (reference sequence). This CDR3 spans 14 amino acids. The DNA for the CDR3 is TGTGCCAGTAGGGGGTCTAGCGTTGAGGATGAGCAGTTCTTC. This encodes CASRGSSVEDEQFF.

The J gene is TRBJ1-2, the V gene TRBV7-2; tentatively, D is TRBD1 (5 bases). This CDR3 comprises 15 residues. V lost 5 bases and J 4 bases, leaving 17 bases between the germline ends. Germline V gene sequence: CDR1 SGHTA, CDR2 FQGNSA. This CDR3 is CASSMDIQITYGYTF. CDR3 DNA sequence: TGTGCCAGCAGCATGGACATCCAAATTACCTATGGCTACACCTTC.

This CDR3 reads CAIQAASGSSYNEQFF. DNA for the CDR3: TGTGCCATCCAGGCGGCTAGCGGGAGCTCCTACAATGAGCAGTTCTTC. The chain uses TRBV10-3 and TRBJ2-1, with 10 bases matching TRBD2. Losses at the gene ends were 8 bases for V and 0 bases for J; bases not matched to a gene: 7. CDR1 and CDR2 from the germline V gene are ENHRY and SYGVKD. The length of the CDR3 is 16 residues.

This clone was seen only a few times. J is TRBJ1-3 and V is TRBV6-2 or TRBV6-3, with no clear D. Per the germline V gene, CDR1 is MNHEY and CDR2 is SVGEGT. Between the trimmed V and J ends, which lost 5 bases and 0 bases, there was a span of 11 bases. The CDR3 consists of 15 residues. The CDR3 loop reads CASSRSSSSGNTIYF. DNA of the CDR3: TGTGCCAGCAGTCGCAGTTCCTCCTCTGGAAACACCATATATTTT.

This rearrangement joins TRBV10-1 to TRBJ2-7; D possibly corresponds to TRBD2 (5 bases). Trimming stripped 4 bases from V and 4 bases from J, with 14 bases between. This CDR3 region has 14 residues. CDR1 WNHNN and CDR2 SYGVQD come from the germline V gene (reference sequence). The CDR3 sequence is CASSGPRPGYEQYV. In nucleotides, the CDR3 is TGCGCCAGCAGTGGGCCCAGACCGGGGTACGAGCAGTACGTC.

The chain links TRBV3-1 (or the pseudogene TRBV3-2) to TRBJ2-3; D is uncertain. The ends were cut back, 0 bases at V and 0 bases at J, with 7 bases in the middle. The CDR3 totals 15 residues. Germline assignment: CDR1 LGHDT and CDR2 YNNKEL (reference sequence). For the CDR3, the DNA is TGTGCCAGCAGCCAAGATTCGTATAGCACAGATACGCAGTATTTT. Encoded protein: CASSQDSYSTDTQYF.

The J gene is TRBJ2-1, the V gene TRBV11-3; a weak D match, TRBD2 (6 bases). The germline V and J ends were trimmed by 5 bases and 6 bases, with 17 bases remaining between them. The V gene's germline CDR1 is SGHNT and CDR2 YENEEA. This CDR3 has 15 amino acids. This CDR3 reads CASSPGGVGVNEQFF. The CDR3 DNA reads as TGTGCCAGCAGCCCGGGCGGGGTAGGCGTCAATGAGCAGTTCTTC.

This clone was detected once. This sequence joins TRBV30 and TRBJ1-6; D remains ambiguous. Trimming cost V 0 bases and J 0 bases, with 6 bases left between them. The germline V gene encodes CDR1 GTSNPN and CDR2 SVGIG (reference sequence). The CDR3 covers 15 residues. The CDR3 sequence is CAWSVRSSYNSPLHF. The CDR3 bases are TGTGCCTGGAGTGTACGGAGCTCCTATAATTCACCCCTCCACTTT.

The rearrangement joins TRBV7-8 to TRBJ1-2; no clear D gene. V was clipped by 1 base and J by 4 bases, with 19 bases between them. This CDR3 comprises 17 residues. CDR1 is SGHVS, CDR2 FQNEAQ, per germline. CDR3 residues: CASSLEGLDQRAYGYTF. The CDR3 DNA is TGTGCCAGCAGCTTAGAGGGTCTCGATCAGCGGGCCTATGGCTACACCTTC.

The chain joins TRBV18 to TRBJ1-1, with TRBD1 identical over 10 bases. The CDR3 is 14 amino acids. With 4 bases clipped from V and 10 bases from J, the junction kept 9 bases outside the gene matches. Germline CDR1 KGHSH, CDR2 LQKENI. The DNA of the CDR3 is TGTGCCAGCTCACGCGGACAGGGGGATCCAGGAGCTTTCTTT. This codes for CASSRGQGDPGAFF.

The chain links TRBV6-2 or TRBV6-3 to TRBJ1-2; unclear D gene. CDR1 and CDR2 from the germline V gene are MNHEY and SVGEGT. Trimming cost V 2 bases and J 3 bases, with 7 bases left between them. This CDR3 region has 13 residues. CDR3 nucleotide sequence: TGTGCCAGCAGTTACGAGAGTTACTATGGCTACACCTTC. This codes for CASSYESYYGYTF.

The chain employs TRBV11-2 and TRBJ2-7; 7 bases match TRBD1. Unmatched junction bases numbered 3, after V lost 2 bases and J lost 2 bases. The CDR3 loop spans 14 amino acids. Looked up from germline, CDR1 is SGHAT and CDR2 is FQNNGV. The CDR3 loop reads CASSLHRGTYEQYF. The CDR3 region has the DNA TGTGCCAGCAGCTTACACAGGGGAACCTACGAGCAGTACTTC. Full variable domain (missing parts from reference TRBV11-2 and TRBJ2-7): EAGVAQSPRYKIIEKRQSVAFWCNPISGHATLYWYQQILGQGPKLLIQFQNNGVVDDSQLPKDRFSAERLKGVDSTLKIQPAKLEDSAVYLCASSLHRGTYEQYFGPGTRLTVT.

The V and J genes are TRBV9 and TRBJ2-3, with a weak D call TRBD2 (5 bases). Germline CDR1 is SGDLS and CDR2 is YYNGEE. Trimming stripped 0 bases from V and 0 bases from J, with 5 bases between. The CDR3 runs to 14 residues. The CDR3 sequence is CASSVASSTDTQYF. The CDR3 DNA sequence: TGTGCCAGCAGCGTAGCTAGCAGCACAGATACGCAGTATTTT. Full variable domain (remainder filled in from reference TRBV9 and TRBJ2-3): DSGVTQTPKHLITATGQRVTLRCSPRSGDLSVYWYQQSLDQGLQFLIQYYNGEERAKGNILERFSAQQFPDLHSELNLSSLELGDSALYFCASSVASSTDTQYFGPGTRLTVL.

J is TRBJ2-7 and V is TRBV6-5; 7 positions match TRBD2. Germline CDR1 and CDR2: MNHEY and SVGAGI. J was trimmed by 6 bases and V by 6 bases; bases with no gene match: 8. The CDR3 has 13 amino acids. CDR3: CASRLAGLREQYF. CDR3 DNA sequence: TGTGCCAGCAGGTTAGCGGGTCTGCGCGAGCAGTACTTC.

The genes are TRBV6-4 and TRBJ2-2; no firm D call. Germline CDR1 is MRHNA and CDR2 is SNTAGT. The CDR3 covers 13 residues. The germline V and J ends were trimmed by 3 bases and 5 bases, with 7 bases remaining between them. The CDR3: CASSEAGTGELFF. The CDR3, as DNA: TGTGCCAGCAGTGAGGCCGGGACCGGGGAGCTGTTTTTT.

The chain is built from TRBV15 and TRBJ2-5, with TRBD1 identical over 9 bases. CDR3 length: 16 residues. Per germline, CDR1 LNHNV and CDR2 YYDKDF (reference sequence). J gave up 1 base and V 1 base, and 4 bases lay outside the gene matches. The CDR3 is CATSRADRGGQETQYF. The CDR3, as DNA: TGTGCCACCAGCAGAGCAGACAGGGGGGGCCAAGAGACCCAGTACTTC. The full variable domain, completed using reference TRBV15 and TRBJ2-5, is DAMVIQNPRYQVTQFGKPVTLSCSQTLNHNVMYWYQQKSSQAPKLLFHYYDKDFNNEADTPDNFQSRRPNTSFCFLDIRSPGLGDTAMYLCATSRADRGGQETQYFGPGTRLLVL.

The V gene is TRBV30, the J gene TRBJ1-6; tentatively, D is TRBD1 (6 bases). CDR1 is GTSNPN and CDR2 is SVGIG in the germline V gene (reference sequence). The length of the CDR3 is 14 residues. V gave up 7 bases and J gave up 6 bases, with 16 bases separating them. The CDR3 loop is CASTRGRINSPLHF. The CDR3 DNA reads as TGTGCCTCCACCAGGGGCCGAATTAATTCACCCCTCCACTTT.

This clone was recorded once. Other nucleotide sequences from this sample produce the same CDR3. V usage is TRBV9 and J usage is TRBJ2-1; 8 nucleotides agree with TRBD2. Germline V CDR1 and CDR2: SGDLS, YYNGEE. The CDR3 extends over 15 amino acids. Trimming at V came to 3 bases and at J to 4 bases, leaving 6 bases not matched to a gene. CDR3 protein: CASSATSGTYNEQFF. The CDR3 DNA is TGTGCCAGCAGCGCTACTAGCGGAACTTACAATGAGCAGTTCTTC. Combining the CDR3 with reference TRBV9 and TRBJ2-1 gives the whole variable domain DSGVTQTPKHLITATGQRVTLRCSPRSGDLSVYWYQQSLDQGLQFLIQYYNGEERAKGNILERFSAQQFPDLHSELNLSSLELGDSALYFCASSATSGTYNEQFFGPGTRLTVL.

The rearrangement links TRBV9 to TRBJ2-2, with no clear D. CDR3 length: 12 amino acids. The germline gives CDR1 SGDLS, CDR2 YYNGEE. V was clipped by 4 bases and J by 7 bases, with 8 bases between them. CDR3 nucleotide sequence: TGTGCCAGCAGCCACATTTTCGGGGAGCTGTTTTTT. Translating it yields CASSHIFGELFF.

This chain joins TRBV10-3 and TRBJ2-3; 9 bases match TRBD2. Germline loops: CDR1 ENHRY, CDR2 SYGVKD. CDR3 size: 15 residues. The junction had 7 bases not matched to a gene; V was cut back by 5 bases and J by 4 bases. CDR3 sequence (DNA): TGTGCCATCAGTACAGTAGCGGGAGCAGCAGATACGCAGTATTTT. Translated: CAISTVAGAADTQYF.